Listed below are T cell receptor beta chains from one sample, sequenced in a study of shared clonotypes between healthy human individuals. The method was immunoSEQ multiplex PCR; TCRdb's version includes in-frame clones alone and lacks a portion of them. This sample yields roughly 720,000 clones, of which around 90% are seen a single time; 30% to 40% belongs to the top ten. Specimen: memory CD8+ T cells from PBMCs. The receptors stem from a man aged 18 to 35 in good health. Some clones in this sample may be carry-over from other donors' samples. Both conserved end residues are part of each CDR3. The order of the fields is D gene, V gene, J gene, clone size, CDR3 protein, CDR3 DNA. D genes are given only for firm matches. Clone size is given for some rows only: seen once, a few or many times, or a class if the clone is expanded.

.	TRBV4-1	TRBJ1-2	.	CASSQVTEARGYGYTF	TGCGCCAGCAGCCAAGTCACCGAGGCCAGGGGCTATGGCTACACCTTC
.	TRBV28	TRBJ1-5	.	CASGTPREAGASNQPQHF	TGTGCCAGCGGTACCCCGAGGGAGGCAGGAGCTAGCAATCAGCCCCAGCATTTT
.	TRBV14	TRBJ1-2	.	CASSQFIQVQGDGYTF	TGTGCCAGCAGCCAATTTATACAGGTCCAAGGCGATGGCTACACCTTC
.	TRBV30	TRBJ2-7	.	CAWSVASVNEQYF	TGTGCCTGGAGTGTCGCAAGTGTTAACGAGCAGTACTTC
TRBD1	TRBV5-1	TRBJ1-2	.	CASTTDRAGYTF	TGCGCCAGCACCACGGACAGGGCTGGCTACACCTTC
TRBD2	TRBV7-3	TRBJ2-3	.	CASSLRGTSGSLTDTQYF	TGTGCCAGCAGCTTAAGAGGGACTAGCGGGAGTCTCACAGATACGCAGTATTTT
.	TRBV11-2	TRBJ2-7	once	CASSPGARYEQYF	TGTGCCAGCAGCCCTGGGGCCCGCTACGAGCAGTACTTC
TRBD1	TRBV11-2	TRBJ2-7	.	CASSLTGGYEQYF	TGTGCCAGCAGCTTGACAGGGGGGTACGAGCAGTACTTC
TRBD1	TRBV25-1	TRBJ1-2	.	CASSPRTGGDYGYTF	TGTGCCAGCAGTCCGAGGACAGGAGGAGACTATGGCTACACCTTC
.	TRBV27	TRBJ2-7	.	CASSLSSGTYEQYF	TGTGCCAGCAGTTTATCTAGCGGTACCTACGAGCAGTACTTC
TRBD1	TRBV27	TRBJ1-5	.	CASSPGQAPGNQPQHF	TGTGCCAGCAGTCCCGGACAGGCGCCGGGCAATCAGCCCCAGCATTTT
TRBD1	TRBV6-6	TRBJ2-7	.	CASSPPGQGSYEQYF	TGTGCCAGCAGCCCACCGGGACAGGGGTCCTACGAGCAGTACTTC
TRBD2	TRBV10-2	TRBJ2-7	once	CASSESGLANTYEQYF	TGCGCCAGCAGTGAGTCAGGACTAGCGAATACCTACGAGCAGTACTTC
.	TRBV28	TRBJ2-5	.	CASSFADNLETQYF	TGTGCCAGCAGTTTTGCGGACAATTTAGAGACCCAGTACTTC
.	TRBV4-2	TRBJ2-1	.	CASSQDLGRGVSYNEQFF	TGTGCCAGCAGCCAAGATCTAGGGCGGGGAGTTTCCTACAATGAGCAGTTCTTC
TRBD1	TRBV28	TRBJ2-7	once	CASSSHRGIYEQYF	TGTGCCAGCAGTTCGCACAGGGGAATCTACGAGCAGTACTTC
.	TRBV4-1	TRBJ1-5	.	CASSHAPGFPLKINQPQHF	TGCGCCAGCAGCCACGCACCGGGATTCCCCCTAAAGATAAATCAGCCCCAGCATTTT
TRBD1	TRBV6-1	TRBJ2-7	many	CASRGGPLPYEQYF	TGTGCCAGCAGAGGGGGCCCACTCCCCTACGAGCAGTACTTC
TRBD1	TRBV15	TRBJ2-7	.	CATSRPGTGRLLREQYF	TGTGCCACCAGCAGACCAGGGACAGGCCGACTCCTTCGGGAGCAGTACTTC
.	TRBV27	TRBJ1-2	.	CASSLSFKAVPYGYTF	TGTGCCAGCAGTTTATCGTTCAAAGCCGTCCCCTATGGCTACACCTTC
.	TRBV28	TRBJ2-3	.	CASSPRQLSSTDTQYF	TGTGCCAGCAGTCCACGACAGTTATCTAGCACAGATACGCAGTATTTT
.	TRBV5-6	TRBJ2-3	.	CASSSEPDTQYF	TGTGCCAGCAGCTCCGAACCAGATACGCAGTATTTT
.	TRBV28	TRBJ2-7	.	CASSSLDEQYF	TGTGCCAGCAGTTCTCTGGACGAGCAGTACTTC
.	TRBV6-5	TRBJ2-7	.	CASSYSIGLAAYEQYF	TGTGCCAGCAGTTACTCGATAGGTTTGGCGGCTTACGAGCAGTACTTC
.	TRBV29-1	TRBJ2-3	.	CSVDFQGSLTDTQYF	TGCAGCGTTGACTTCCAGGGGAGCCTCACAGATACGCAGTATTTT
.	TRBV6-1	TRBJ1-1	.	CASSENMNTEAFF	TGTGCCAGCAGCGAGAATATGAACACTGAAGCTTTCTTT
.	TRBV7-9	TRBJ2-3	.	CASTPELAAPGADTQYF	TGTGCCAGCACTCCCGAGCTGGCCGCCCCCGGCGCAGATACGCAGTATTTT
TRBD1	TRBV2	TRBJ2-7	.	CASIPRTGETYEQYF	TGTGCCAGCATCCCCAGGACAGGTGAAACCTACGAGCAGTACTTC
.	TRBV27	TRBJ1-3	.	CASSLSPGNTIYF	TGTGCCAGCAGTTTGAGTCCCGGAAACACCATATATTTT
TRBD2	TRBV10-3	TRBJ2-3	.	CAIGRASGKDTQYF	TGTGCCATCGGGAGGGCTAGCGGGAAGGATACGCAGTATTTT
.	TRBV15	TRBJ2-4	.	CATSEGLAKNIQYF	TGTGCCACCAGCGAGGGCCTAGCCAAAAACATTCAGTACTTC
.	TRBV15	TRBJ2-5	.	CATSGEQETQYF	TGTGCCACCTCCGGGGAGCAAGAGACCCAGTACTTC
.	TRBV29-1	TRBJ1-3	.	CSVGGGLGNTIYF	TGCAGCGTTGGAGGGGGACTTGGAAACACCATATATTTT
TRBD1	TRBV29-1	TRBJ1-2	.	CSVVGTGGAYGYTF	TGCAGCGTTGTTGGGACAGGGGGCGCCTATGGCTACACCTTC
TRBD2	TRBV10-3	TRBJ2-1	.	CAISGTSGGYNEQFF	TGTGCCATCAGTGGCACTAGCGGGGGCTACAATGAGCAGTTCTTC
.	TRBV7-9	TRBJ1-1	once	CASSMGVRNTEAFF	TGTGCCAGCAGCATGGGGGTGAGGAACACTGAAGCTTTCTTT